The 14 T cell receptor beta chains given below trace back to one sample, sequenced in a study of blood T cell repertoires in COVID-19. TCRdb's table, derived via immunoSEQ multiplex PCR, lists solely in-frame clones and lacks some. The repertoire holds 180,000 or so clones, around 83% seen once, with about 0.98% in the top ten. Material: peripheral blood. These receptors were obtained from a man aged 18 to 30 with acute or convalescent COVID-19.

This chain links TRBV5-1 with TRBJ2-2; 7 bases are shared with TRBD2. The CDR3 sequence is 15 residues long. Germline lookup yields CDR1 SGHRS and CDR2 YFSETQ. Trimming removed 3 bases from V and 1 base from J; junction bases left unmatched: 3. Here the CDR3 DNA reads TGCGCCAGCAGCTCCGGGGGGATGAACACCGGGGAGCTGTTTTTT. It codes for CASSSGGMNTGELFF.

CDR3 DNA: TGTGCCAGCAGCTTTGGGCTAGCGGGTAACTCCTACGAGCAGTACTTC. This gives the protein CASSFGLAGNSYEQYF. This chain connects TRBV7-9 to TRBJ2-7, with TRBD2 identical over 8 bases. The CDR3 runs to 16 residues. The trim removed 3 bases at V and 0 bases at J, leaving 7 bases unmatched. Per germline, CDR1 SEHNR and CDR2 FQNEAQ (reference sequence).

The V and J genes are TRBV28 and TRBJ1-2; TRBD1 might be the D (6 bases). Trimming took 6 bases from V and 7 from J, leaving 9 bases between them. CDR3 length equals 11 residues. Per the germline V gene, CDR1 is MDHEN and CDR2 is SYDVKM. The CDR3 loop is CASSQGFGYTF. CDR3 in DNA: TGTGCCAGCAGCCAGGGGTTTGGCTACACCTTC.

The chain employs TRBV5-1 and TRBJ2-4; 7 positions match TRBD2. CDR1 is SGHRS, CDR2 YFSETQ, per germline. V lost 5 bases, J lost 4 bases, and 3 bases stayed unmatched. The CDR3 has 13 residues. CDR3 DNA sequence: TGCGCCAGCAGTCGGGGGGTGAAAAACATTCAGTACTTC. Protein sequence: CASSRGVKNIQYF. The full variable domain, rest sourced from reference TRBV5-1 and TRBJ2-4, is KAGVTQTPRYLIKTRGQQVTLSCSPISGHRSVSWYQQTPGQGLQFLFEYFSETQRNKGNFPGRFSGRQFSNSRSEMNVSTLELGDSALYLCASSRGVKNIQYFGAGTRLSVL.

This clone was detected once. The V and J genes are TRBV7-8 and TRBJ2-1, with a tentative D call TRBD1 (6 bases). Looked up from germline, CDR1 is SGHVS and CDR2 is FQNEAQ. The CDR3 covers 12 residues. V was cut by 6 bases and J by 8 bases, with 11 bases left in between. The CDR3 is CASSLEGDEQFF. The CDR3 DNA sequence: TGTGCCAGCAGTCTTGAGGGGGATGAGCAGTTCTTC.

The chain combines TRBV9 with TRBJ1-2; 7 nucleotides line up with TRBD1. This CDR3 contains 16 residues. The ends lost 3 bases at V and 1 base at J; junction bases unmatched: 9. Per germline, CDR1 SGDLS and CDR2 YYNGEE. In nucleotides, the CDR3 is TGTGCCAGCAGCGACCGCGGAGGACAGGTTAACTATGGCTACACCTTC. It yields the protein CASSDRGGQVNYGYTF.

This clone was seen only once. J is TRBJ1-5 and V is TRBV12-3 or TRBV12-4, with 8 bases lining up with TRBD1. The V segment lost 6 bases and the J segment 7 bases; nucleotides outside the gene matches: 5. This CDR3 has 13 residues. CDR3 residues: CASRGQANQPQHF. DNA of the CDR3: TGTGCCAGCAGGGGACAGGCTAACCAGCCCCAGCATTTT.

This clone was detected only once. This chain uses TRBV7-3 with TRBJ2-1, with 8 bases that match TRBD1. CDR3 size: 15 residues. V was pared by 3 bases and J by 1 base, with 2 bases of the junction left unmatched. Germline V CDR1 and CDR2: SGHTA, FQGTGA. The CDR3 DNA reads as TGTGCCAGCAGCTTTACAGGGGGGTCCTACAATGAGCAGTTCTTC. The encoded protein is CASSFTGGSYNEQFF.

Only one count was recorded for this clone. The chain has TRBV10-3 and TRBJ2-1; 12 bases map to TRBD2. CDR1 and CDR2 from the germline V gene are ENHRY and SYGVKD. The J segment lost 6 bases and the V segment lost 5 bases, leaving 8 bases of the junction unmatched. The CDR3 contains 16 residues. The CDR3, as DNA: TGTGCCATCAGTCCCTCTAGCGGGGGGGCCATCAATGAGCAGTTCTTC. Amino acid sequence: CAISPSSGGAINEQFF.

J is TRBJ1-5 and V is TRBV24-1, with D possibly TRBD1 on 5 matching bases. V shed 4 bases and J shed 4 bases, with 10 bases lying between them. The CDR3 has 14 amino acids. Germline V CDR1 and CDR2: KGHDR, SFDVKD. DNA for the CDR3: TGTGCCACCAGTGACCCCGGACATAATCAGCCCCAGCATTTT. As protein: CATSDPGHNQPQHF.

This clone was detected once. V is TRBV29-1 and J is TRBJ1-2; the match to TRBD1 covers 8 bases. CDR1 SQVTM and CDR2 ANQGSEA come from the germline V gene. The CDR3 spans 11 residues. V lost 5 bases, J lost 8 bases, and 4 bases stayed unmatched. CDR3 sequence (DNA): TGCAGCGTTTCAGGGGGCGACGGCTACACCTTC. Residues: CSVSGGDGYTF.

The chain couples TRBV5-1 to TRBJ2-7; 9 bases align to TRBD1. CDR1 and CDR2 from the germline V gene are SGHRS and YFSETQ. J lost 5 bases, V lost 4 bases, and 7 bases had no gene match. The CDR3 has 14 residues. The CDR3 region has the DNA TGCGCCAGCAGCCCGGACAGGGGTAAGGACGAGCAGTACTTC. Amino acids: CASSPDRGKDEQYF.

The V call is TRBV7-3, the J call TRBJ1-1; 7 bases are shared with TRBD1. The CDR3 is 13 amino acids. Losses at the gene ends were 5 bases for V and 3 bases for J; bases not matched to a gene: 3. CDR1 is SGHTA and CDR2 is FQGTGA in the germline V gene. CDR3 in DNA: TGTGCCAGCAGCACCACAGGGGACACTGAAGCTTTCTTT. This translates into CASSTTGDTEAFF.

The CDR3 nucleotides read TGTGCCAGCAGCCCGGGACAGAACAGTGAAAAACTGTTTTTT. The encoded protein is CASSPGQNSEKLFF. This chain uses TRBV7-9 with TRBJ1-4; TRBD1 matches 7 bases. There are 14 residues in the CDR3. CDR1 SEHNR and CDR2 FQNEAQ come from the germline V gene (reference sequence). V lost 5 bases, J lost 7 bases, and 7 bases stayed unmatched.